This T cell receptor (beta chain) is drawn from a study of T cells in Graves' hyperthyroidism and ophthalmopathy. CDR1 and CDR2 from the germline V gene are SGHAT and FQDESV (reference sequence). Trimming stripped 7 bases from V and 2 bases from J, with 12 bases between. The CDR3 runs to 15 residues. Whole-study results and caveats: For ophthalmopathy, model prediction preceded onset by a median about 6.2 months. Stable hyperthyroidism and ophthalmopathy were separated using 13 V-J signatures.

This clonotype was recorded a few times. The antigen is unknown. TCR beta CDR3 regions were amplified from RNA transcripts. The HTBI primer set drove a first-round RT-PCR of the TCR CDR3. One entry per CDR3 protein results from TCRdb running MiXCR on the multiplex PCR reads. The data contain roughly 520,000 distinct CDR3 sequences, roughly a quarter of them singletons. Patients were excluded for uncontrolled infection, other autoimmune disease, pregnancy or lactation. The diagnostic basis comprised clinical symptoms, serum thyroxine and TRAb, thyroid ultrasound and orbital computed tomography. The V gene is TRBV11-1, the J gene TRBJ2-6; a weak D match, TRBD1 (6 bases). Specimen: blood. This TCR derives from a woman under 40 with Graves' ophthalmopathy. The CDR3 DNA is TGTGCCAGCACCTTGGGGGCGCCTGGGGCCAACGTCCTGACTTTC. Translation: CASTLGAPGANVLTF.